One sample yielded the 7 T cell receptor beta chains listed below, sequenced in a study of control samples from healthy donors and cancer patients. Assay used: immunoSEQ multiplex PCR; TCRdb lists only in-frame clones, some missing. The sample gives about 170,000 clones, about 90% of which show up once; around 13% is in the top ten. The specimen was blood. Every receptor here comes from a man younger than 40 in good health.

The chain is built from TRBV4-3 and TRBJ1-5, with 8 bases that match TRBD1. Looked up from germline, CDR1 is LGHNA and CDR2 is YSLEER. V was clipped by 0 bases and J by 2 bases; unmatched bases: 3. The CDR3 has 16 amino acids. Written as DNA, the CDR3 is TGCGCCAGCAGCCAAGATTGGGGACAGGGCAATCAGCCCCAGCATTTT. Its translation: CASSQDWGQGNQPQHF.

V is TRBV11-2 and J is TRBJ2-6; D call uncertain. The V and J ends lost 5 bases and 0 bases respectively, with 20 bases between them. From germline, CDR1 is SGHAT and CDR2 FQNNGV. The CDR3 spans 19 residues. CDR3 coding DNA: TGTGCCAGCAGCCGGTCGAGGTCGGCAGCCGACTCTGGGGCCAACGTCCTGACTTTC. Amino acids: CASSRSRSAADSGANVLTF.

The chain couples TRBV7-9 to TRBJ1-4; D is ambiguous. The germline gives CDR1 SEHNR, CDR2 FQNEAQ (reference sequence). The CDR3 length is 16 residues. V lost 5 bases, J lost 0 bases, and 13 bases lay in between. The CDR3 coding sequence is TGTGCCAGCAGCCCCAGTCTTAGGGCAACTAATGAAAAACTGTTTTTT. Translation: CASSPSLRATNEKLFF. Full variable domain (outside the CDR3, taken from reference TRBV7-9 and TRBJ1-4): DTGVSQNPRHKITKRGQNVTFRCDPISEHNRLYWYRQTLGQGPEFLTYFQNEAQLEKSRLLSDRFSAERPKGSFSTLEIQRTEQGDSAMYLCASSPSLRATNEKLFFGSGTQLSVL.

With respect to this clone: Other DNA sequences within the sample encode an identical CDR3. V is TRBV11-1 and J is TRBJ2-3; TRBD1 is a possible D gene (6 bases). V gave up 5 bases and J gave up 4 bases, with 16 bases separating them. This CDR3 is 15 amino acids long. Germline assignment: CDR1 SGHAT and CDR2 FQDESV (reference sequence). The CDR3 DNA reads TGTGCCAGCAGCATTCTAGGGGGTTCAGCAGATACGCAGTATTTT. It translates to CASSILGGSADTQYF.

Turning to this clone: Different DNA sequences within this sample yield the same CDR3. V gene TRBV5-1 combines with J gene TRBJ1-5; the D gene is possibly TRBD1 (5 bases). The V gene's germline CDR1 is SGHRS and CDR2 YFSETQ. The CDR3 is made up of 14 amino acids. The V gene lost 0 bases and the J gene lost 6 bases, with 10 bases spanning the gap. This CDR3 reads CASSLGRGGQPQHF. The DNA for the CDR3 is TGCGCCAGCAGCTTGGGGCGGGGGGGTCAGCCCCAGCATTTT.

The J gene is TRBJ2-2, the V gene TRBV6-5, with TRBD2 identical over 12 bases. Looked up from germline, CDR1 is MNHEY and CDR2 is SVGAGI. The CDR3 covers 14 residues. V lost 8 bases and J lost 6; bases outside the gene matches: 4. The CDR3 loop reads CASALAGGPGELFF. The CDR3 coding sequence is TGTGCCAGCGCCCTAGCGGGAGGGCCCGGGGAGCTGTTTTTT.

The chain is built from TRBV28 and TRBJ1-5; D call uncertain. Trimming shortened V by 5 bases and J by 4 bases, and 12 bases separated the two germline ends. The CDR3 sequence is 14 residues long. Germline V gene lookup returns CDR1 MDHEN and CDR2 SYDVKM. CDR3 sequence (DNA): TGTGCCAGCAGTCCACCCGAACCGAATCAGCCCCAGCATTTT. This gives the protein CASSPPEPNQPQHF.